What follows are 8 T cell receptor beta chains derived from one specimen sequenced in a study of shared clonotypes between healthy human individuals. Repertoires were generated with immunoSEQ multiplex PCR, while TCRdb's copy carries only in-frame clones and drops some. This sample has about a million clones; about 80% occur once, and the top ten carry about 0.89%. The specimen was memory CD4+ T cells from PBMCs. Subset denoted: CD45RA-negative fraction. The receptor set was obtained from a man between 18 and 29 years old in good health. Some clones in this sample may be carry-over from other donors' samples.

V gene TRBV2 combines with J gene TRBJ2-3, with 8 bases aligning to TRBD2. There are 15 residues in the CDR3. Losses at the gene ends were 5 bases for V and 1 base for J; bases not matched to a gene: 5. Germline values: CDR1 SNHLY, CDR2 FYNNEI. CDR3 region: CASSLAGMGTDTQYF. CDR3 sequence (DNA): TGTGCCAGCAGTCTAGCGGGCATGGGCACAGATACGCAGTATTTT.

The chain couples TRBV5-4 to TRBJ1-1; 9 nucleotides agree with TRBD1. This CDR3 is 16 amino acids long. The V gene end was trimmed by 5 bases and the J gene end by 0 bases; junction bases not matched to a gene: 8. Germline CDR1 is SGHNT and CDR2 is YYREEE (reference sequence). CDR3 in amino acids: CASRTGTGRMNTEAFF. The CDR3 DNA sequence: TGTGCCAGCAGGACCGGGACAGGGAGGATGAACACTGAAGCTTTCTTT.

This chain joins TRBV5-6 and TRBJ1-2, with D tentatively TRBD1 (5 bases). Germline CDR1 is SGHDT and CDR2 is YYEEEE. The CDR3 is 13 residues long. Trimming pared 0 bases from V and 12 bases from J, leaving 15 bases between. The CDR3: CASSLAPGTENTF. The CDR3 DNA is TGTGCCAGCAGCTTGGCTCCCGGGACTGAGAACACCTTC.

V usage is TRBV7-8 and J usage is TRBJ2-2; 13 nucleotides agree with TRBD2. Germline CDR1 SGHVS, CDR2 FQNEAQ. V shed 6 bases and J 4 bases; nucleotides not matched to a gene: 8. The CDR3 extends over 17 amino acids. Written as DNA, the CDR3 is TGTGCCAGCAGTCCCGGACTAGCGGGGGACCTCACCGGGGAGCTGTTTTTT. Translation gives CASSPGLAGDLTGELFF.

The V gene is TRBV27, the J gene TRBJ2-2; 9 nucleotides agree with TRBD2. CDR3 length equals 16 residues. V was clipped by 3 bases and J by 3 bases; unmatched bases: 5. Germline CDR1 and CDR2: MNHEY and SMNVEV (reference sequence). In nucleotides, the CDR3 is TGTGCCAGCAGTTTGTTAGCGGGAGACGACACCGGGGAGCTGTTTTTT. As protein: CASSLLAGDDTGELFF.

V and J are TRBV7-3 and TRBJ1-1; maybe TRBD1 (5 bases). Germline V CDR1 and CDR2: SGHTA, FQGTGA. The length of the CDR3 is 15 residues. V lost 0 bases to trimming and J lost 4 bases, with 12 bases between them. In nucleotides, the CDR3 is TGTGCCAGCAGCTTAACGAGTGGGGGAAGCACTGAAGCTTTCTTT. It yields the protein CASSLTSGGSTEAFF.

V and J are TRBV27 and TRBJ1-4; D possibly corresponds to TRBD1 (5 bases). Germline V gives CDR1 MNHEY, CDR2 SMNVEV (reference sequence). The CDR3 sequence is 14 residues long. V lost 6 bases, J lost 7 bases, and 15 bases lay in between. CDR3 in amino acids: CASRHAGASEKLFF. The CDR3, as DNA: TGTGCCAGCAGACACGCCGGGGCTAGTGAAAAACTGTTTTTT.

The chain has TRBV4-2 and TRBJ2-4; D not certain. The V end lost 1 base, the J end lost 1 base, and 14 bases lay between the germline ends. This CDR3 comprises 17 residues. The V gene's germline CDR1 is LGHNA and CDR2 YNFKEQ. In DNA form, the CDR3 reads TGTGCCAGCAGCCAAGGGGATAGGGTTGGGGCCAAAAACATTCAGTACTTC. Residues: CASSQGDRVGAKNIQYF.